This is a list of T cell receptor beta chains from one sample in a study of T cell repertoires in cytomegalovirus infection. TCRdb called the reads again in MiXCR, with one record for every CDR3 protein. The data contain more than 250,000 distinct CDR3 sequences, 20% to 25% of them singletons. Antigen specificity for these receptors is unknown. The sequencing here drew on cultured PBMCs, taken from culture after CMV antigen stimulation. The receptors shown here come from a human donor in good health (CMV status not recorded). Some clones in this sample may be carry-over from other donors' samples. Each CDR3 is given with its conserved first and last residue. D genes are given only for firm matches. Size is stated for part of the rows, as once, few or many counts, or as a class when the clone is expanded.

D gene | clone size | J gene | V gene | CDR3 DNA | CDR3 protein
- | - | TRBJ2-6 | TRBV4-3 | TGCGCCAGCAGCCAAGATAGATACTCTGGGGCCAACGTCCTGACTTTC | CASSQDRYSGANVLTF
- | - | TRBJ1-1 | TRBV10-3 | TGTGCCATCAGCCTACAGGAGGCGGACACTGAAGCTTTCTTT | CAISLQEADTEAFF
TRBD2 | many | TRBJ2-5 | TRBV7-2 | TGTGCCAGCAGCTCACGACTAGCGGGACCTGGGGAGACCCAGTACTTC | CASSSRLAGPGETQYF
- | - | TRBJ2-2 | TRBV10-3 | TGTGCCATCAGCGAAAATAGGGACACCGGGGAGCTGTTTTTT | CAISENRDTGELFF
TRBD2 | many | TRBJ2-1 | TRBV27 | TGTGCCAGCAGTTACGGGAGACTAGCGGGAGTGTACAATGAGCAGTTCTTC | CASSYGRLAGVYNEQFF
- | - | TRBJ1-4 | TRBV4-1 | TGCGCCAGCAGCCAAGTGTTACGGGTAGGCGAAAAACTGTTTTTT | CASSQVLRVGEKLFF
- | - | TRBJ1-5 | TRBV19 | TGTGCCAGTAGTATCTTAGGACAGCCGTATAGCAATCAGCCCCAGCATTTT | CASSILGQPYSNQPQHF
TRBD1 | few | TRBJ2-2 | TRBV12-3/TRBV12-4 | TGTGCCAGCAGACCATCGACAGGGGCTTTGATTACCGGGGAGCTGTTTTTT | CASRPSTGALITGELFF
- | - | TRBJ1-1 | TRBV7-6 | TGTGCCAGCAGCTTAGGGGGGAGCAACACTGAAGCTTTCTTT | CASSLGGSNTEAFF
- | many | TRBJ2-4 | TRBV7-2 | TGTGCCAGCAGCGCCGCGGGTAGTAACATTCAGTACTTC | CASSAAGSNIQYF